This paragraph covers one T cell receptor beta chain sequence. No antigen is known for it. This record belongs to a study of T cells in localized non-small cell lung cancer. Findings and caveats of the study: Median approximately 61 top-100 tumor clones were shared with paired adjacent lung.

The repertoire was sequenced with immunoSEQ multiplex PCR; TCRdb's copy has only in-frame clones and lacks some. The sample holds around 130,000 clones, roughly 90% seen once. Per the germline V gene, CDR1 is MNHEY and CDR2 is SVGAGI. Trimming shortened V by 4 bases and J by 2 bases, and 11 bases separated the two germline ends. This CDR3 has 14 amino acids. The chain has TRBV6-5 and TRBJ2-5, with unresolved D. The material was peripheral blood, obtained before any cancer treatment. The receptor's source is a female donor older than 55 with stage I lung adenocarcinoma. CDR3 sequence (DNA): TGTGCCAGCAGTTCATCTAGGAATCAAGAGACCCAGTACTTC. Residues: CASSSSRNQETQYF.